A single sample is the source of the 24 T cell receptor beta chains below, sequenced in a study of CD8+ T cells in alopecia areata. TCR sequencing used cDNA made by reverse transcription of extracted RNA. Clones were sequenced by immunoSEQ multiplex PCR, and TCRdb holds only the in-frame ones, with some missing. The sample has roughly 250,000 clones; less than 80% are singletons. Specimen: CD4+ T cells sorted from blood, collected at week 0. The receptors here all came from a human donor with alopecia areata.

This chain links TRBV7-9 with TRBJ1-5; D remains unclear. The CDR3 is 13 residues long. The germline gives CDR1 SEHNR, CDR2 FQNEAQ (reference sequence). The ends were cut back, 1 base at V and 6 bases at J, with 7 bases in the middle. The CDR3, as DNA: TGTGCCAGCAGCTTAGTTCATATTCAGCCCCAGCATTTT. It yields the protein CASSLVHIQPQHF. The full variable domain, its missing parts supplied by reference TRBV7-9 and TRBJ1-5, is DTGVSQNPRHKITKRGQNVTFRCDPISEHNRLYWYRQTLGQGPEFLTYFQNEAQLEKSRLLSDRFSAERPKGSFSTLEIQRTEQGDSAMYLCASSLVHIQPQHFGDGTRLSIL.

The V and J genes are TRBV29-1 and TRBJ2-3; D is possibly TRBD1 (6 bases). CDR1 is SQVTM, CDR2 ANQGSEA, per germline. This CDR3 region has 13 residues. V dropped 1 base and J dropped 9 bases, with 14 bases sitting between them. The DNA of the CDR3 is TGCAGCGTTGAAGTTATGGGGGCGCGGACGCAGTATTTT. Its protein product is CSVEVMGARTQYF.

This rearrangement joins TRBV30 to TRBJ1-6, with D unresolved. The CDR3 is 12 amino acids. V dropped 0 bases and J dropped 19 bases, with 16 bases sitting between them. Germline CDR1 is GTSNPN and CDR2 is SVGIG (reference sequence). CDR3 sequence (DNA): TGTGCCTGGAGTGTACGAGAGGGCCGGGGACACTTT. It yields the protein CAWSVREGRGHF.

V and J are TRBV30 and TRBJ1-2; D call uncertain. The germline gives CDR1 GTSNPN, CDR2 SVGIG (reference sequence). The CDR3 spans 11 residues. The ends were cut back, 3 bases at V and 7 bases at J, with 9 bases in the middle. The CDR3 DNA reads TGTGCCTGGAGAATCCTGGGTGGCTACACCTTC. It codes for CAWRILGGYTF.

This clone was detected once. This chain joins TRBV11-1 and TRBJ2-3, with 9 bases lining up with TRBD2. CDR3 length: 16 residues. The junction had 7 bases not matched to a gene; V was cut back by 4 bases and J by 2 bases. Germline CDR1 and CDR2: SGHAT and FQDESV (reference sequence). The CDR3 reads CASSSGKRGATDTQYF. CDR3 coding DNA: TGTGCCAGCAGCTCGGGAAAGCGGGGGGCCACAGATACGCAGTATTTT.

The chain joins TRBV30 to TRBJ2-7; 7 bases align to TRBD1. The CDR3 is 12 residues long. V was pared by 5 bases and J by 4 bases, with 5 bases of the junction left unmatched. CDR1 and CDR2 (germline): GTSNPN, SVGIG (reference sequence). CDR3 loop: CAWAGGKYEQYF. CDR3 DNA sequence: TGTGCCTGGGCAGGGGGAAAGTACGAGCAGTACTTC.

This rearrangement joins TRBV11-2 to TRBJ2-5; the D is unclear. The germline gives CDR1 SGHAT, CDR2 FQNNGV. The CDR3 length is 15 residues. Trimming took off 4 bases at V and 5 bases at J, with 17 bases between the two ends. CDR3 region: CASSYGSLLRETQYF. In nucleotides, the CDR3 is TGTGCCAGCAGCTACGGTAGCCTCCTTAGGGAGACCCAGTACTTC.

V and J are TRBV14 and TRBJ2-7; 9 bases align to TRBD1. This CDR3 has 14 amino acids. CDR1 is SGHDN and CDR2 is FVKESK in the germline V gene. V trimming: 4 bases; J trimming: 3 bases; junction bases outside the gene matches: 4. The CDR3 protein is CASSPGTGIYEQYF. The DNA of the CDR3 is TGTGCCAGCAGCCCCGGGACAGGGATCTACGAGCAGTACTTC.

The gene calls are TRBV27 and TRBJ1-4, with 7 nucleotides matching TRBD1. The CDR3 length is 16 residues. CDR1 and CDR2 from the germline V gene are MNHEY and SMNVEV (reference sequence). V dropped 2 bases and J dropped 11; count of bases not matched to a gene: 14. The CDR3 loop is CASSLNPGAGGRKLFF. DNA of the CDR3: TGTGCCAGCAGTTTAAATCCGGGGGCAGGGGGAAGGAAACTGTTTTTT.

The chain combines TRBV10-3 with TRBJ2-5; the D call may be TRBD1 or TRBD2 (5 bases each). CDR3 length equals 13 residues. Germline V gene lookup returns CDR1 ENHRY and CDR2 SYGVKD. V was cut by 11 bases and J by 5 bases, with 18 bases left in between. DNA of the CDR3: TGTGCCTCCCGGGACGCCCTTGGGGAGACCCAGTACTTC. As protein: CASRDALGETQYF.

V usage is TRBV11-2 and J usage is TRBJ1-4; D not certain. Trimming pared 0 bases from V and 7 bases from J, leaving 0 bases between. This CDR3 comprises 11 residues. CDR1 is SGHAT and CDR2 is FQNNGV in the germline V gene. The CDR3: CASSLDEKLFF. Here the CDR3 DNA reads TGTGCCAGCAGCTTAGATGAAAAACTGTTTTTT.

The V and J genes are TRBV7-6 and TRBJ2-5; no firm D call. The germline V gene has CDR1 SGHVS and CDR2 FNYEAQ. V was shortened by 0 bases and J by 5 bases, with 13 bases between the two germline ends. This CDR3 has 15 residues. The CDR3, as DNA: TGTGCCAGCAGCTTAGCGCCGACTGCTGGGGAGACCCAGTACTTC. It codes for CASSLAPTAGETQYF.

The chain employs TRBV7-8 and TRBJ2-2; maybe TRBD2 (5 bases). The CDR3 is made up of 14 amino acids. Trimming stripped 6 bases from V and 7 bases from J, with 15 bases between. Germline assignment: CDR1 SGHVS and CDR2 FQNEAQ. The DNA for the CDR3 is TGTGCCAGCAGACAATCTACGGGGAGCGGGGAGCTGTTTTTT. As protein: CASRQSTGSGELFF. The whole variable domain, remainder taken from reference TRBV7-8 and TRBJ2-2, is GAGVSQSPRYKVAKRGQDVALRCDPISGHVSLFWYQQALGQGPEFLTYFQNEAQLDKSGLPSDRFFAERPEGSVSTLKIQRTQQEDSAVYLCASRQSTGSGELFFGEGSRLTVL.

CDR3 residues: CASSYGGGEQYF. DNA for the CDR3: TGTGCCAGCAGTTACGGAGGAGGCGAGCAGTACTTC. The chain couples TRBV6-6 to TRBJ2-7; a weak D match, TRBD2 (5 bases). With 2 bases removed from V and 6 bases from J, the gap between germline ends came to 8 bases. The CDR3 length is 12 residues. The germline CDR1 and CDR2 sequences are MNHNY and SVGAGI (reference sequence).

V usage is TRBV9 and J usage is TRBJ2-5, with TRBD2 identical over 9 bases. In germline, CDR1 is SGDLS, CDR2 YYNGEE. CDR3 size: 18 residues. V trimming: 0 bases; J trimming: 4 bases; junction bases outside the gene matches: 13. This chain's CDR3 is CASSVEKAGGNWGETQYF. CDR3 DNA: TGTGCCAGCAGCGTAGAGAAAGCGGGGGGAAATTGGGGAGAGACCCAGTACTTC.

This chain links TRBV30 with TRBJ1-6; the D is unclear. V lost 2 bases and J 8 bases, leaving 10 bases between the germline ends. Germline V gives CDR1 GTSNPN, CDR2 SVGIG (reference sequence). CDR3 length: 13 amino acids. The CDR3 DNA reads as TGTGCCTGGAGTCTTCACAAGGATTCACCCCTCCACTTT. Amino acids: CAWSLHKDSPLHF. Filled out from reference TRBV30 and TRBJ1-6, the complete variable domain reads SQTIHQWPATLVQPVGSPLSLECTVEGTSNPNLYWYRQAAGRGLQLLFYSVGIGQISSEVPQNLSASRPQDRQFILSSKKLLLSDSGFYLCAWSLHKDSPLHFGNGTRLTVT.

The rearrangement uses TRBV29-1 and TRBJ1-2; no clear D gene. The germline V and J ends were trimmed by 4 bases and 3 bases, with 9 bases remaining between them. This CDR3 is built from 12 residues. The germline V gene encodes CDR1 SQVTM and CDR2 ANQGSEA. CDR3 DNA sequence: TGCAGCGTTGGTTTCCCTCACTATGGCTACACCTTC. This gives the protein CSVGFPHYGYTF.

The chain couples TRBV29-1 to TRBJ2-2; D is unresolved. Germline-derived CDR1 and CDR2 are SQVTM and ANQGSEA. Trimming removed 0 bases from V and 2 bases from J, with 10 bases in between. The CDR3 extends over 15 amino acids. The CDR3 nucleotides read TGCAGCGTTGAAGATTATGGGGAAAACACCGGGGAGCTGTTTTTT. It yields the protein CSVEDYGENTGELFF.

Only one count was recorded for this clone. The V and J genes are TRBV2 and TRBJ2-2; tentatively, D is TRBD1 (6 bases). Germline V gene sequence: CDR1 SNHLY, CDR2 FYNNEI. V was clipped by 4 bases and J by 0 bases, with 12 bases between them. The CDR3 extends over 16 amino acids. CDR3 nucleotide sequence: TGTGCCAGCAGTGCCCGACAGGCCTCGAACACCGGGGAGCTGTTTTTT. The encoded protein is CASSARQASNTGELFF.

The chain has TRBV5-1 and TRBJ2-7; 7 bases align to TRBD1. The CDR3 is 14 residues long. Unmatched junction bases numbered 11, after V lost 4 bases and J lost 7 bases. The germline CDR1 and CDR2 sequences are SGHRS and YFSETQ. This chain's CDR3 is CASSPGTVVVEQYF. In DNA, the CDR3 is TGCGCCAGCAGCCCCGGGACAGTCGTAGTGGAGCAGTACTTC.

This clone was detected only once. A single base is all that separates this from a far larger clone, so a read error is likely. CDR3 residues: CASSSSGGSYNEQFF. In DNA, the CDR3 is TGTGCCAGCAGTTCTAGCGGGGGTTCCTACAATGAGCAGTTCTTC. This chain uses TRBV6-5 with TRBJ2-1, with 10 bases matching TRBD2. This CDR3 is 15 amino acids long. V was clipped by 4 bases and J by 1 base; unmatched bases: 1. Germline V gene sequence: CDR1 MNHEY, CDR2 SVGAGI.

The J gene is TRBJ1-2, the V gene TRBV5-1; 9 bases match TRBD1. Germline CDR1 SGHRS, CDR2 YFSETQ. This CDR3 is 14 amino acids long. Unmatched junction bases numbered 10, after V lost 4 bases and J lost 9 bases. The CDR3 sequence is CASSIKPGQGSYTF. For the CDR3, the DNA is TGCGCCAGCAGCATAAAGCCGGGACAGGGTAGCTACACCTTC.

This clone was seen just once. This chain links TRBV29-1 with TRBJ1-2; 7 nucleotides align to TRBD1. Germline loops: CDR1 SQVTM, CDR2 ANQGSEA. The junction had 9 bases not matched to a gene; V was cut back by 8 bases and J by 3 bases. The CDR3 loop spans 13 amino acids. The chain's CDR3 is CSTIRGNDYGYTF. The CDR3 DNA reads as TGCAGCACCATCAGGGGGAATGACTATGGCTACACCTTC.

This rearrangement joins TRBV5-1 to TRBJ1-1, with no clear D. V was cut by 3 bases and J by 8 bases, with 11 bases left in between. The germline V gene has CDR1 SGHRS and CDR2 YFSETQ. This CDR3 has 12 amino acids. CDR3 DNA sequence: TGCGCCAGCAGCTCCCTCTTGTCGGAAGCTTTCTTT. It encodes CASSSLLSEAFF.